These T cell receptor beta chains were read from a single sample in a study of blood T cell repertoires in COVID-19. TCRdb's copy holds only in-frame clones and misses some; the assay was immunoSEQ multiplex PCR. The sample lists approximately 30,000 clones; roughly 90% were seen once. The sequenced sample consisted of peripheral blood. Source of these receptors: a human donor in a cohort sampled during active COVID-19. Each CDR3 is given with its conserved first and last residue.

j_gene: TRBJ1-6
len: 18
v_gene: TRBV21-1
CDR3aa: CASSNLEDGSSYNSPLHF

j_gene: TRBJ1-2
len: 14
v_gene: TRBV6-6
CDR3aa: CASSYSGQLVGYTF

j_gene: TRBJ2-5
len: 19
v_gene: TRBV4-2
CDR3aa: CASSQGNGGVQSNQETQYF

j_gene: TRBJ2-3
len: 14
v_gene: TRBV2
CDR3aa: CASSDRGGADTQYF

j_gene: TRBJ1-4
len: 13
v_gene: TRBV9
CDR3aa: CASSFTPGEKLFF

j_gene: TRBJ2-7
len: 15
v_gene: TRBV13
CDR3aa: CASSESGTSMDEQYF

j_gene: TRBJ2-1
len: 16
v_gene: TRBV5-5
CDR3aa: CASSLSLAASYNEQFF

j_gene: TRBJ1-6
len: 14
v_gene: TRBV7-2
CDR3aa: CASSLFQNNSPLHF

j_gene: TRBJ1-2
len: 22
v_gene: TRBV5-1
CDR3aa: CASSGRDSFSWLRRVLNYGYTF

j_gene: TRBJ2-1
len: 12
v_gene: TRBV24-1
CDR3aa: CATSEDSREQFF

j_gene: TRBJ1-3
len: 13
v_gene: TRBV5-1
CDR3aa: CASRQDTGNTIYF

j_gene: TRBJ2-1
len: 15
v_gene: TRBV9
CDR3aa: CASSATSESYNEQFF

j_gene: TRBJ1-2
len: 13
v_gene: TRBV7-9
CDR3aa: CASSSGQGFGYTF

j_gene: TRBJ2-2
len: 15
v_gene: TRBV18
CDR3aa: CASSPREALTGELFF

j_gene: TRBJ2-1
len: 15
v_gene: TRBV24-1
CDR3aa: CATSDLHIDNNEQFF

j_gene: TRBJ2-7
len: 14
v_gene: TRBV6-5
CDR3aa: CASSPGRSNYEQYF